The 8 T cell receptor beta chains in this list originate from one sample, sequenced in a study of radiotherapy plus CTLA-4 blockade in lung cancer. The protocol was immunoSEQ multiplex PCR, while the TCRdb copy is restricted to in-frame clones and leaves out a portion. The sample has 35,000 to 45,000 clones; just under 75% are singletons. Sequencing used peripheral blood, obtained from a patient treated with radiotherapy plus ipilimumab. The receptors were sampled from a human donor with non-small cell lung cancer who had stable disease on radiotherapy plus ipilimumab.

V gene TRBV5-5 combines with J gene TRBJ1-5, with D maybe TRBD1 (5 bases). Germline V gene lookup returns CDR1 SGHKS and CDR2 YYEKEE (reference sequence). CDR3 length: 14 residues. The V and J ends lost 2 bases and 3 bases respectively, with 9 bases between them. CDR3 sequence: CASSFVQDNQPQHF. Here the CDR3 DNA reads TGTGCCAGCAGCTTCGTACAGGACAATCAGCCCCAGCATTTT.

The CDR3 spells CAITTGGSDTQYF. CDR3 DNA: TGTGCCATCACCACAGGCGGATCTGATACGCAGTATTTT. The rearrangement uses TRBV10-3 and TRBJ2-3; D is possibly TRBD1 (5 bases). The CDR3 runs to 13 residues. Trimming removed 7 bases at V and 6 bases at J, with 14 bases between. CDR1 is ENHRY, CDR2 SYGVKD, per germline.

The V gene is TRBV10-1, the J gene TRBJ2-3; D is perhaps TRBD2 (5 bases). V was trimmed by 5 bases and J by 4 bases, leaving 10 bases between them. The CDR3 sequence is 13 residues long. Per germline, CDR1 WNHNN and CDR2 SYGVQD (reference sequence). The CDR3 loop is CASSPRVSDTQYF. The CDR3 nucleotides are TGCGCCAGCAGTCCGAGGGTTTCAGATACGCAGTATTTT.

This clone was counted only a few times. This chain's CDR3 is CASSPQVNTEAFF. For the CDR3, the DNA is TGTGCCAGCAGTCCACAGGTGAACACTGAAGCTTTCTTT. The V gene is TRBV6-1, the J gene TRBJ1-1, with a tentative D call TRBD1 (5 bases). Trimming removed 5 bases at V and 0 bases at J, with 7 bases between. The CDR3 extends over 13 amino acids. The germline V gene has CDR1 MNHNS and CDR2 SASEGT.

The chain employs TRBV2 and TRBJ1-4; 9 positions match TRBD1. V shed 1 base, J shed 4 bases, and the junction held 1 base outside the gene matches. CDR3 length: 15 residues. CDR1 is SNHLY, CDR2 FYNNEI, per germline. DNA for the CDR3: TGTGCCAGCAGTGAAGTGGACAGGGGTAATGAAAAACTGTTTTTT. Its protein product is CASSEVDRGNEKLFF.

The chain combines TRBV4-1 with TRBJ1-5, with a possible D match to TRBD1 (6 bases). CDR1 MGHRA and CDR2 YSYEKL come from the germline V gene. The ends were cut back, 0 bases at V and 7 bases at J, with 13 bases in the middle. The CDR3 runs to 15 residues. CDR3 region: CASSQDHGGQQPQHF. CDR3 bases: TGCGCCAGCAGCCAAGATCACGGGGGGCAACAGCCCCAGCATTTT.

This chain links TRBV5-1 with TRBJ2-7; D is undetermined. Trimming shortened V by 5 bases and J by 1 base, and 10 bases separated the two germline ends. Germline-derived CDR1 and CDR2 are SGHRS and YFSETQ. The length of the CDR3 is 13 residues. The CDR3 protein is CASRRSASYEQYF. Here the CDR3 DNA reads TGCGCCAGCAGGCGGTCGGCTTCCTACGAGCAGTACTTC.

This clone was seen more than once but under ten times. The CDR3: CASSTQGADTDTQYF. In DNA, the CDR3 is TGCGCCAGCAGCACCCAGGGGGCCGACACAGATACGCAGTATTTT. The chain uses TRBV5-1 and TRBJ2-3; 8 bases are a match to TRBD1. The CDR3 extends over 15 amino acids. V lost 4 bases to trimming and J lost 2 bases; unmatched junction nucleotides: 6. Germline assignment: CDR1 SGHRS and CDR2 YFSETQ.